This T cell receptor beta chain was documented in a study of shared clonotypes between healthy human individuals. Positively selected for CCR7, the CD45RO-negative cells used as naive CD8 cells excluded terminally differentiated effector memory CD45RA+ cells. None of the donors, who were healthy HIV-negative adults, had recently had acute infections or vaccinations. Generated by immunoSEQ multiplex PCR, the TCRdb table keeps only in-frame clones and is missing some. In the table there are 1.5 million to 2.5 million clones, about 95% of which are singletons. V lost 2 bases, J lost 2 bases, and 13 bases lay in between. CDR3 size: 16 residues. CDR1 is SEHNR and CDR2 is FQNEAQ in the germline V gene (reference sequence).

The V and J genes are TRBV7-9 and TRBJ1-3; D not certain. The TCR sequence derives from a man younger than 30 in good health. Input material: naive CD8+ T cells sorted from blood. The CDR3 here is CASSLHPLETGNTIYF. For the CDR3, the DNA is TGTGCCAGCAGCTTACACCCATTGGAAACTGGAAACACCATATATTTT. The entire variable domain, with the rest obtained from reference TRBV7-9 and TRBJ1-3, is as follows: DTGVSQNPRHKITKRGQNVTFRCDPISEHNRLYWYRQTLGQGPEFLTYFQNEAQLEKSRLLSDRFSAERPKGSFSTLEIQRTEQGDSAMYLCASSLHPLETGNTIYFGEGSWLTVV.